This T cell receptor (beta chain) was obtained from a study of cytomegalovirus exposure and HLA in healthy donors. Primers included in the PCR were 60 Vbeta and 13 Jbeta primers. Produced via immunoSEQ multiplex PCR; TCRdb's table is partial and in-frame only. This sample's table reports about 140,000 clones. This CDR3 has 15 residues. Germline-derived CDR1 and CDR2 are SGHRS and YFSETQ. The V end was cut by 2 bases, the J end by 1 base, with 11 bases between. J is TRBJ2-3 and V is TRBV5-1; tentative D call: TRBD2 (6 bases). This TCR came from a woman between 18 and 29 years old in good health and CMV-seronegative. Specimen: PBMCs. The DNA of the CDR3 is TGCGCCAGCAGCTTAGGGGACTTCGGCACAGATACGCAGTATTTT. Translated, it gives CASSLGDFGTDTQYF. The full variable domain, with the rest looked up from reference TRBV5-1 and TRBJ2-3, is KAGVTQTPRYLIKTRGQQVTLSCSPISGHRSVSWYQQTPGQGLQFLFEYFSETQRNKGNFPGRFSGRQFSNSRSEMNVSTLELGDSALYLCASSLGDFGTDTQYFGPGTRLTVL.